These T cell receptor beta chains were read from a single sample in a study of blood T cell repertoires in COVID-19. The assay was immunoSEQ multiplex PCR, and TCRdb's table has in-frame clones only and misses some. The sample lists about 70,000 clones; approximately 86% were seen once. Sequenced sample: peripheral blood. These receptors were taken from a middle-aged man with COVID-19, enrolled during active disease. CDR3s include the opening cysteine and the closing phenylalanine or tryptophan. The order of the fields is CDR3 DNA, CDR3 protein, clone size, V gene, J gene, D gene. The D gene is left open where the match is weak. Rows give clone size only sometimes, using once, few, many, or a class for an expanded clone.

TGTGCCAGCAGCTTCTTAGCGGGGGGCATGGATACGCAGTATTTT,CASSFLAGGMDTQYF,-,TRBV7-9,TRBJ2-3,TRBD2
TGTGCCAGTAGTATTTTCACATCCTCCTACGAGCAGTACTTC,CASSIFTSSYEQYF,-,TRBV19,TRBJ2-7,-
TGTGCCTGGAGTCGGGGGGTTGGCAATCAGCCCCAGCATTTT,CAWSRGVGNQPQHF,-,TRBV30,TRBJ1-5,-
TGTGCCAGCAGCTCCGGACTTAATAATGAAAAACTGTTTTTT,CASSSGLNNEKLFF,-,TRBV6-5,TRBJ1-4,-
TGTGCCAGCAGCACAGACGGTCAGCCCCAGCATTTT,CASSTDGQPQHF,-,TRBV2,TRBJ1-5,-
TGTGCCAGCAGTTTCGGACTAGCGGGGGGCCGGCGGGCAGATACGCAGTATTTT,CASSFGLAGGRRADTQYF,-,TRBV5-6,TRBJ2-3,TRBD2
TGCGCCAGCACCTGGGACAGCCAAGAGACCCAGTACTTC,CASTWDSQETQYF,-,TRBV5-1,TRBJ2-5,TRBD1
TGTGCCAGCACCCCTCAAAGGGCCAGGGGGCATGGCTACACCTTC,CASTPQRARGHGYTF,-,TRBV7-2,TRBJ1-2,TRBD1
TGTGCCAGCAGCTCTCCGGGACAATCAATCAGCAATGAAAAACTGTTTTTT,CASSSPGQSISNEKLFF,-,TRBV5-6,TRBJ1-4,-
TGTGCCAGCACGTTCCCTAGCAATCAGCCCCAGCATTTT,CASTFPSNQPQHF,-,TRBV28,TRBJ1-5,-
TGTGCCAGCAGCCCTGGACAGGGGAGAGATACGCAGTATTTT,CASSPGQGRDTQYF,-,TRBV11-3,TRBJ2-3,TRBD1
TGTGCCAAGAAGTCGAGCAAAAACATTCAGTACTTC,CAKKSSKNIQYF,-,TRBV5-3,TRBJ2-4,-
TGCGCCAGCAGCAAGACACTCCAAGAGACCCAGTACTTC,CASSKTLQETQYF,-,TRBV4-1,TRBJ2-5,-
TGTGCCAGCTCACCACCCGCAGTAGCCGATACGCAGTATTTT,CASSPPAVADTQYF,-,TRBV18,TRBJ2-3,-
TGTGCCAGCAAGTTGCGCTCTGGAAACACCATATATTTT,CASKLRSGNTIYF,once,TRBV27,TRBJ1-3,-
TGCGCCAGCAGCCCCTCCGGACTAGCGGGTTCGGATACGCAGTATTTT,CASSPSGLAGSDTQYF,once,TRBV4-1,TRBJ2-3,TRBD2
TGTGCCAGCAGGGGAGAGGGCGGCGGATACGAGCAGTACTTC,CASRGEGGGYEQYF,few,TRBV2,TRBJ2-7,-
TGTGCCAGCAGCTTGGAACCAGGGAAGGACACTGAAGCTTTCTTT,CASSLEPGKDTEAFF,-,TRBV5-6,TRBJ1-1,-
TGTGCCAGCAGGAGCGCGGGGGAGCTGTTTTTT,CASRSAGELFF,-,TRBV6-5,TRBJ2-2,-
TGTGCCAGCTCCGCCGGGACAGGGGGCTATGGCTACACCTTC,CASSAGTGGYGYTF,-,TRBV5-4,TRBJ1-2,TRBD1
TGTGCCAGCACCCAGGGCTGGGAGGGTCAGCCCCAGCATTTT,CASTQGWEGQPQHF,-,TRBV2,TRBJ1-5,-
TGTGCCAGCAGTTCTCGGGGGAGGGGAGGGATCCAGCCCCAGCATTTT,CASSSRGRGGIQPQHF,-,TRBV28,TRBJ1-5,-
TGTGCCAGCAGGCCCGGACAGTCCTATGGCTACACCTTC,CASRPGQSYGYTF,-,TRBV12-3/TRBV12-4,TRBJ1-2,-
TGTGCCAGCAGTCCCCAGGCGGGGGTGGAGACCCAGTACTTC,CASSPQAGVETQYF,once,TRBV6-5,TRBJ2-5,TRBD2
TGTGCCAGCAGTTCCACCCATTGGGACAGGGCGAACACCGGGGAGCTGTTTTTT,CASSSTHWDRANTGELFF,-,TRBV27,TRBJ2-2,TRBD1
TGTGCCAGTAGGAGGACAGGGGTTGGCTACACCTTC,CASRRTGVGYTF,-,TRBV19,TRBJ1-2,TRBD1
TGTGCCAGCACCCGGGACAGATACCTGAATCAGCCCCAGCATTTT,CASTRDRYLNQPQHF,-,TRBV2,TRBJ1-5,TRBD1
TGTGCCAGCAGCTTAGGTGAGGCGAGCTTGACAGATACGCAGTATTTT,CASSLGEASLTDTQYF,-,TRBV7-8,TRBJ2-3,-
TGTGCCAGCTCACCTGGGACAGAAAACACCGGGGAGCTGTTTTTT,CASSPGTENTGELFF,-,TRBV18,TRBJ2-2,TRBD1
TGTGCCATCAGTGAGTCGTCCTCTCCAACTAATGAAAAACTGTTTTTT,CAISESSSPTNEKLFF,-,TRBV10-3,TRBJ1-4,-
TGTGCCTGGAGTGTAGAGGAAAAACTGTTTTTT,CAWSVEEKLFF,-,TRBV30,TRBJ1-4,-
TGTGCCAGCAGTGGGGCCGGTAATTCAGGGGAGACCCAGTACTTC,CASSGAGNSGETQYF,-,TRBV28,TRBJ2-5,-
TGTGCCAGTAGTTCCACCACAGGGGCTGTATCGGACAATGAGCAGTTCTTC,CASSSTTGAVSDNEQFF,-,TRBV19,TRBJ2-1,TRBD1
TGCGCCAGCAGCTTGGTTGGCGGGTACACAGATACGCAGTATTTT,CASSLVGGYTDTQYF,-,TRBV5-1,TRBJ2-3,-
TGTGCCAGTACCCTCGGTAGGGGAAAAAACATTCAGTACTTC,CASTLGRGKNIQYF,-,TRBV19,TRBJ2-4,-
TGTGTTGCGGGTGAGGGGGTGTCCTATGGCTACACCTTC,CVAGEGVSYGYTF,-,TRBV6-5,TRBJ1-2,-
TGTGCCAGCAGCTTGGAGCCGGGGAGGTACTCCGAGCAGTACTTC,CASSLEPGRYSEQYF,few,TRBV5-4,TRBJ2-7,-
TGTGCCAGCAGCAGACTAGCGGGGGGCCTTCGCGGCAATGAGCAGTTCTTC,CASSRLAGGLRGNEQFF,-,TRBV7-9,TRBJ2-1,TRBD2
TGTGCCAGCAGCTTAGATCGAGATGGCTACACCTTC,CASSLDRDGYTF,-,TRBV5-5,TRBJ1-2,-
TGTGCCAGCAGCGGGACAGGGGACGAGAACACTGAAGCTTTCTTT,CASSGTGDENTEAFF,-,TRBV3-1/TRBV3-2,TRBJ1-1,TRBD1
TGTGCCAAAACGACTAGCGGTAAAGATACGCAGTATTTT,CAKTTSGKDTQYF,-,TRBV3-1/TRBV3-2,TRBJ2-3,TRBD2
TGTGCCAGCAGCTTAAGTCCTAGCGGGGGGGCGGGAACCTACGAGCAGTACTTC,CASSLSPSGGAGTYEQYF,-,TRBV7-6,TRBJ2-7,TRBD2
TGTGCCAGCAGTTACCAGGGATCCGCCTACGAGCAGTACTTC,CASSYQGSAYEQYF,few,TRBV6-5,TRBJ2-7,-
TGCGCCAGCAGCGGCGGGACAGCCGTAAACACTGAAGCTTTCTTT,CASSGGTAVNTEAFF,-,TRBV5-1,TRBJ1-1,TRBD1
TGTGCCATCAGTGATTCGCAGGGGCTAGGAAACACCATATATTTT,CAISDSQGLGNTIYF,-,TRBV10-3,TRBJ1-3,-
TGTGCCTGGAGTGTACAGGTGGATTCACCCCTCCACTTT,CAWSVQVDSPLHF,once,TRBV30,TRBJ1-6,-
TGCGCCAGCAGCCAGCGGGATGTAAGAGAGACCCAGTACTTC,CASSQRDVRETQYF,-,TRBV4-1,TRBJ2-5,-
TGTGCCAGCAGTTTGTTTTCCTCAGAGACTAAGAACACTGAAGCTTTCTTT,CASSLFSSETKNTEAFF,once,TRBV27,TRBJ1-1,-
TGTGCCAGCAGTTTGACAGGGGGCAGCACAGATACGCAGTATTTT,CASSLTGGSTDTQYF,-,TRBV2,TRBJ2-3,TRBD1
TGTGCCAGCAGCTTGACAGGGTCGGAGTACCAAGAGACCCAGTACTTC,CASSLTGSEYQETQYF,once,TRBV5-4,TRBJ2-5,-